Listed below are T cell receptor beta chains from one sample, sequenced in a study of T cell responses to AZD1222 COVID-19 vaccine. Sequenced by immunoSEQ multiplex PCR; TCRdb stores in-frame clones only, minus some. Of around 100,000 clones listed, around 85% are singletons. The sample here was peripheral blood, taken 28 days after the second AZD1222 dose. The receptors derive from an adult who received the AZD1222 COVID-19 vaccine. The CDR3 runs from the conserved cysteine through the conserved F or W. A D gene is named only where the DNA matches it firmly. Size tells how often a clone was seen (once, few, many) or the class of an expanded clone, and some rows leave it out.

size | J | D | V | DNA | CDR3
once | TRBJ1-1 | NA | TRBV28 | TGTGCCAGCGGTCGCACTGAAGCTTTCTTT | CASGRTEAFF
NA | TRBJ2-1 | TRBD2 | TRBV11-2 | TGTGCCAGCAGCTTAGATAGGGGTAGCGGGAGGCTAAGCTCCTACAATGAGCAGTTCTTC | CASSLDRGSGRLSSYNEQFF
NA | TRBJ2-2 | NA | TRBV5-6 | TGTGCCAGCAGGACCGGTAGAGGGTCCGGGGAGCTGTTTTTT | CASRTGRGSGELFF
NA | TRBJ1-2 | TRBD1 | TRBV28 | TGTGCCAGCAGTTTTGGGGGGACAGGAAACTATGGCTACACCTTC | CASSFGGTGNYGYTF
NA | TRBJ2-7 | TRBD1 | TRBV6-5 | TGTGCCAGCAGTTACACGGGACAGGGTGCCAACGAGCAGTACTTC | CASSYTGQGANEQYF
NA | TRBJ2-5 | NA | TRBV15 | TGTGCCACCAGCAGAGATCGGAGGGGGGAGACCCAGTACTTC | CATSRDRRGETQYF
NA | TRBJ2-7 | TRBD1 | TRBV6-6 | TGTGCCAGCAGTGCGACTGGACAGGGGGCAGGCGAGCAGTACTTC | CASSATGQGAGEQYF
NA | TRBJ1-2 | TRBD1 | TRBV10-3 | TGTGCCATCAGTGAGAATTTGGGACAGGGCACAGGGTATGGCTACACCTTC | CAISENLGQGTGYGYTF
NA | TRBJ1-4 | NA | TRBV12-3/TRBV12-4 | TGTGCCAGCAGTTTTGACGAAAAACTGTTTTTT | CASSFDEKLFF
NA | TRBJ1-2 | NA | TRBV29-1 | TGCAGCGTTGAACCCAGGGTCTATGGCTACACCTTC | CSVEPRVYGYTF
NA | TRBJ2-7 | NA | TRBV7-2 | TGTGCCAGCAGCTCCCCGGGGGAGTTCCGCTCCTACGAGCAGTACTTC | CASSSPGEFRSYEQYF
NA | TRBJ1-2 | NA | TRBV5-1 | TGCGCCAGCAGTTTAAATGACCCCAACTATGGCTACACCTTC | CASSLNDPNYGYTF
once | TRBJ1-3 | NA | TRBV28 | TGTGCCAGCAGTTTTGGCGGGTCCTCTGGAAACACCATATATTTT | CASSFGGSSGNTIYF
NA | TRBJ1-4 | NA | TRBV5-4 | TGTGCCAGCAGCTCCCCCAGGGGCGGGACCTCTAATGAAAAACTGTTTTTT | CASSSPRGGTSNEKLFF
NA | TRBJ1-1 | NA | TRBV5-4 | TGTGCCAGCAGCTTGGGGGGCGGGACATTGAAGGGCACTGAAGCTTTCTTT | CASSLGGGTLKGTEAFF
NA | TRBJ1-1 | NA | TRBV19 | TGTGCCAGTAGTATTAGGGGCCTGAACACTGAAGCTTTCTTT | CASSIRGLNTEAFF
NA | TRBJ1-2 | TRBD1 | TRBV19 | TGTGCCAGTAGTATATTGGAGCAGGGGGCTAATGGCTACACCTTC | CASSILEQGANGYTF
NA | TRBJ2-7 | NA | TRBV5-6 | TGTGCCAGCAGCCCAGAGACGGTCGACGAGCAGTACTTC | CASSPETVDEQYF
NA | TRBJ2-2 | NA | TRBV28 | TGTGCCAGCAGTTGGGGCATACTCGAAGACTCGGCCGGTGGGGGGGAGCTGTTTTTT | CASSWGILEDSAGGGELFF
NA | TRBJ2-1 | NA | TRBV7-3 | TGTGCCAGCAGAGACCCCCCGGGCAATGAGCAGTTCTTC | CASRDPPGNEQFF
NA | TRBJ2-7 | NA | TRBV2 | TGTGCCAGCAGTGAAGGTCTCACTTACGAGCAGTACTTC | CASSEGLTYEQYF
NA | TRBJ2-7 | NA | TRBV6-5 | TGTGCCAGCAGTTCCCGGGACGGTTCCTACGAGCAGTACTTC | CASSSRDGSYEQYF
NA | TRBJ2-4 | TRBD2 | TRBV6-6 | TGTGCCAGCAGGGGGCGACTAGCGGGAGTAGGCATTCAGTACTTC | CASRGRLAGVGIQYF
NA | TRBJ2-6 | NA | TRBV7-3 | TGTGCCAGCAGGCCGGAACTCTCTGGGGCCAACGTCCTGACTTTC | CASRPELSGANVLTF
NA | TRBJ1-1 | NA | TRBV21-1 | TGTGCCAGCAGCCCGCCTCCTTTCTATACAGGGGGCATTGGGGGCACTGAAGCTTTCTTT | CASSPPPFYTGGIGGTEAFF
NA | TRBJ1-2 | NA | TRBV6-5 | TGTGCCAGCAGTTCCGGGGCCTATGGCTACACCTTC | CASSSGAYGYTF
NA | TRBJ2-2 | TRBD2 | TRBV19 | TGTGCCAGTAGGCGGACTAGCGGAGCGAACACCGGGGAGCTGTTTTTT | CASRRTSGANTGELFF
NA | TRBJ2-7 | TRBD1 | TRBV10-3 | TGTGCCTCCTCCCGGGACAGGGGTAACGAGCAGTACTTC | CASSRDRGNEQYF
NA | TRBJ2-7 | NA | TRBV10-1 | TGCGCCAGCAGTTTGGGGATGGGCGAGGACGAGCAGTACTTC | CASSLGMGEDEQYF
NA | TRBJ1-6 | NA | TRBV7-9 | TGTGCCAGCAGCTACCGGGGCAGGGCTTGGTCACCCCTCCACTTT | CASSYRGRAWSPLHF
few | TRBJ2-1 | TRBD2 | TRBV12-5 | TGTGCTAGTGGGGGAGGCGGGAGGGGCTACAATGAGCAGTTCTTC | CASGGGGRGYNEQFF
NA | TRBJ1-2 | NA | TRBV9 | TGTGCCAGCAGCGACTACTATGGCTACACCTTC | CASSDYYGYTF
NA | TRBJ1-1 | TRBD1 | TRBV6-5 | TGTGCCAGCAGACCGACAGGGGTGAACACTGAAGCTTTCTTT | CASRPTGVNTEAFF
NA | TRBJ1-6 | NA | TRBV10-1 | TGCGCCAGCAGGACAACTAACAGGGTTAATTCACCCCTCCACTTT | CASRTTNRVNSPLHF
NA | TRBJ2-1 | TRBD2 | TRBV4-2 | TGTGCCAGCAGCCAAGAAGCGGGATCGGACAATGAGCAGTTCTTC | CASSQEAGSDNEQFF
NA | TRBJ2-1 | NA | TRBV5-1 | TGCGCCAGCAGCTTGGGATATGAGCAGTTCTTC | CASSLGYEQFF
NA | TRBJ1-5 | NA | TRBV19 | TGTGCCAGTAGTATAGAGGGGAAGCCCCAGCATTTT | CASSIEGKPQHF
NA | TRBJ2-2 | TRBD2 | TRBV9 | TGTGCCAGCAGCGTAGCGGTAGCGGGGGGCACCGGGGAGCTGTTTTTT | CASSVAVAGGTGELFF
NA | TRBJ1-5 | TRBD1 | TRBV7-8 | TGTGCCAGCAGCCCCGGGACAGGGCCCGTTTATAGCAATCAGCCCCAGCATTTT | CASSPGTGPVYSNQPQHF
NA | TRBJ2-1 | NA | TRBV28 | TGTGCCAGCAAGGGGCCCTACAATGAGCAGTTCTTC | CASKGPYNEQFF
NA | TRBJ1-4 | NA | TRBV7-2 | TGTGCCAGCAGCTCGCAGACAAAACTGTTTTTT | CASSSQTKLFF
once | TRBJ1-5 | TRBD1 | TRBV4-3 | TGCGCCAGCAGCCGTGACAGGGTTAGCAATCAGCCCCAGCATTTT | CASSRDRVSNQPQHF
NA | TRBJ1-2 | NA | TRBV6-5 | TGTGCCACCTCCCCCGGGGTCAATCGTGGCTACACCTTC | CATSPGVNRGYTF
NA | TRBJ2-3 | NA | TRBV5-1 | TGCGCCAGCAGCTCGTCAGCCACAGATACGCAGTATTTT | CASSSSATDTQYF
once | TRBJ1-1 | NA | TRBV18 | TGTGCCAGCTCACCACCGACGGGAACAACTGAAGCTTTCTTT | CASSPPTGTTEAFF
NA | TRBJ2-1 | NA | TRBV30 | TGTGCCTGGAGTGAGTCAATCTACAATGAGCAGTTCTTC | CAWSESIYNEQFF
NA | TRBJ1-5 | NA | TRBV18 | TGTGCCAGCTCACCAGTTGGGGCTCGTCCGGATCAGCCCCAGCATTTT | CASSPVGARPDQPQHF
many | TRBJ2-7 | TRBD2 | TRBV13 | TGTGCCAGCAGCCCCTCAGGGCGGGAGTCCCACGAGCAGTACTTC | CASSPSGRESHEQYF
NA | TRBJ2-1 | NA | TRBV6-5 | TGTGCCATCTCTGAAAGCTCCTACAATGAGCAGTTCTTC | CAISESSYNEQFF
NA | TRBJ1-3 | NA | TRBV5-1 | TGCGCCAGCAAGAGACAGCCCGAGAGCTCTGGAAACACCATATATTTT | CASKRQPESSGNTIYF
NA | TRBJ2-3 | NA | TRBV7-9 | TGTGCCAGCAGCCCTCGTGAACTAGGAGCAGATACGCAGTATTTT | CASSPRELGADTQYF
NA | TRBJ1-2 | NA | TRBV10-3 | TGTGCCATCAGTGATCTCAACAGTAACTATGGCTACACCTTC | CAISDLNSNYGYTF
NA | TRBJ2-1 | NA | TRBV24-1 | TGTGCCACCAGTGATCGGGCGGGGGCCGGTTACAATGAGCAGTTCTTC | CATSDRAGAGYNEQFF
NA | TRBJ2-6 | NA | TRBV18 | TGTGCCAGCTCACCACCGGACTCTGGGGCCAACGTCCTGACTTTC | CASSPPDSGANVLTF
NA | TRBJ1-1 | NA | TRBV7-9 | TGTGCCAGCTCGGAAGTGGGGGATATGGCTTTCTTT | CASSEVGDMAFF